The 24 T cell receptor beta chains below come from one sample, sequenced in a study of cytomegalovirus exposure and HLA in healthy donors. The PCR contained 60 Vbeta and 13 Jbeta primers. Assay used: immunoSEQ multiplex PCR; TCRdb lists only in-frame clones, some missing. The table shows some 160,000 clones, with 77% occurring only once. Sequencing used PBMCs. The receptors come from a woman aged 25 to 45 in good health and CMV-seronegative.

This clone occurred a few times. The chain links TRBV2 to TRBJ1-5; 8 nucleotides line up with TRBD1. The CDR3 runs 15 residues. Germline lookup yields CDR1 SNHLY and CDR2 FYNNEI. V lost 2 bases and J lost 6; bases outside the gene matches: 6. The CDR3 is CASSERTGRSQPQHF. CDR3 nucleotide sequence: TGTGCCAGCAGTGAAAGGACAGGGCGATCTCAGCCCCAGCATTTT.

This clone was found once. CDR3 amino acids: CASSFPPSGTTDTQYF. CDR3 DNA sequence: TGTGCCAGCAGTTTCCCCCCTAGCGGTACCACAGATACGCAGTATTTT. The chain couples TRBV28 to TRBJ2-3; TRBD2 matches 7 bases. This CDR3 has 16 amino acids. Unmatched junction bases numbered 8, after V lost 3 bases and J lost 2 bases. Per germline, CDR1 MDHEN and CDR2 SYDVKM. Filled out from reference TRBV28 and TRBJ2-3, the complete variable domain reads DVKVTQSSRYLVKRTGEKVFLECVQDMDHENMFWYRQDPGLGLRLIYFSYDVKMKEKGDIPEGYSVSREKKERFSLILESASTNQTSMYLCASSFPPSGTTDTQYFGPGTRLTVL.

The V call is TRBV29-1, the J call TRBJ1-3; no clear D gene. V dropped 5 bases and J dropped 5 bases, with 7 bases sitting between them. There are 11 residues in the CDR3. Germline V lookup: CDR1 SQVTM, CDR2 ANQGSEA. CDR3 coding DNA: TGCAGCGTTAGAACTCGAAACACCATATATTTT. Translated, it gives CSVRTRNTIYF.

This chain joins TRBV11-3 and TRBJ2-7, with D unclear. The CDR3 length is 13 residues. The V and J ends lost 1 base and 3 bases respectively, with 7 bases between them. Germline V lookup: CDR1 SGHNT, CDR2 YENEEA. CDR3 sequence reads: CASSLGQNYEQYF. DNA for the CDR3: TGTGCCAGCAGCTTAGGGCAGAACTACGAGCAGTACTTC.

V is TRBV9 and J is TRBJ2-5; D may be TRBD1 (5 bases). With 3 bases removed from V and 5 bases from J, the gap between germline ends came to 11 bases. CDR3 length: 13 amino acids. Germline lookup yields CDR1 SGDLS and CDR2 YYNGEE. The CDR3 reads CASSARDLETQYF. The CDR3 nucleotides read TGTGCCAGCAGCGCCAGGGATTTGGAGACCCAGTACTTC.

DNA for the CDR3: TGTGCCAGCAGTGAATCGGGGGGAGCCAGCACAGATACGCAGTATTTT. Translating it yields CASSESGGASTDTQYF. This chain uses TRBV25-1 with TRBJ2-3; 7 positions match TRBD2. This CDR3 is 16 amino acids long. After removal of 1 base from V and 0 bases from J, the junction contained 4 bases not matched to a gene. The germline CDR1 and CDR2 sequences are MGHDK and SYGVNS.

This clone was counted a few times. DNA of the CDR3: TGTGCCAGCAGTTTTTCAAGCGGGAGAGGTGAGCAGTACTTC. Translated, it gives CASSFSSGRGEQYF. The chain is built from TRBV28 and TRBJ2-7, with 8 bases aligning to TRBD2. Germline V gene data show CDR1 as MDHEN and CDR2 as SYDVKM. Trimming cost V 3 bases and J 7 bases; bases outside gene matches: 8. The CDR3 totals 14 residues.

The V gene is TRBV7-9, the J gene TRBJ2-7; 8 bases align to TRBD2. The V gene's germline CDR1 is SEHNR and CDR2 FQNEAQ (reference sequence). CDR3 length: 16 residues. Trimming took 5 bases from V and 6 from J; bases not matched to a gene: 15. CDR3 residues: CASSPLLGRGVSEQYF. DNA for the CDR3: TGTGCCAGCAGCCCCCTCCTCGGGCGGGGGGTATCCGAGCAGTACTTC.

The chain uses TRBV4-1 and TRBJ2-1; 10 bases line up with TRBD2. This CDR3 region has 18 residues. Per germline, CDR1 MGHRA and CDR2 YSYEKL. Unmatched junction bases numbered 12, after V lost 4 bases and J lost 3 bases. In DNA form, the CDR3 reads TGCGCCAGCAGCCCGATCGCCAGCGGGAGGGTACACTACAATGAGCAGTTCTTC. Protein product: CASSPIASGRVHYNEQFF.

This clone was detected only once. This rearrangement joins TRBV14 to TRBJ2-2; 9 positions agree with TRBD1. J was trimmed by 1 base and V by 3 bases; bases with no gene match: 6. Germline assignment: CDR1 SGHDN and CDR2 FVKESK. The CDR3 sequence is 17 residues long. DNA for the CDR3: TGTGCCAGCAGCCACCCCTGGGACAGGGTGAACACCGGGGAGCTGTTTTTT. Protein: CASSHPWDRVNTGELFF.

The chain joins TRBV12-2 to TRBJ2-3; TRBD1, the table's D call, was not compared with the DNA. TRBV12-2 is a recognized pseudogene. This CDR3 is built from 22 residues. In nucleotides, the CDR3 is TGTGCAAGTCGCTTAGCGCTTAAGGGACCCGGCCATCATAAGGGACACACAGATACGCAGTATTTT. Protein sequence: CASRLALKGPGHHKGHTDTQYF.

Notes on this clone: A junction end diverges from the germline sequence, so it may reflect a read error. The rearrangement uses TRBV5-1 and TRBJ1-2, with TRBD1 matching 7 bases. The CDR3 spans 14 residues. Looked up from germline, CDR1 is SGHRS and CDR2 is YFSETQ. Here the CDR3 DNA reads TGCGCCAGCAGCTTGGGACAGGGCCACTATGGCTACTCCTTC. Translated: CASSLGQGHYGYSF.

As for this clone: Other DNA sequences of this sample code for an identical CDR3. V usage is TRBV20-1 and J usage is TRBJ1-1; D gene uncertain. Germline CDR1 is DFQATT and CDR2 is SNEGSKA (reference sequence). V lost 3 bases and J lost 8, with 10 bases in between. The CDR3 totals 11 residues. CDR3 amino acids: CSASNREEAFF. CDR3 in DNA: TGCAGTGCTAGTAACCGTGAGGAAGCTTTCTTT.

The chain couples TRBV6-1 to TRBJ2-1, with a tentative D call TRBD2 (6 bases). Looked up from germline, CDR1 is MNHNS and CDR2 is SASEGT. There are 14 residues in the CDR3. Trimming left V 3 bases short and J 9 bases short, with 15 bases between. Here the CDR3 reads CASSDRDWASEQFF. In nucleotides, the CDR3 is TGTGCCAGCAGTGACCGGGACTGGGCCAGTGAGCAGTTCTTC.

CDR3 DNA sequence: TGCGCCAGCAGCCAAGTGGCAGGTTCTTTTAATGAAAAACTGTTTTTT. Translation gives CASSQVAGSFNEKLFF. The chain is built from TRBV4-1 and TRBJ1-4; D unclear. V shed 1 base and J shed 4 bases, with 13 bases lying between them. CDR1 and CDR2 (germline): MGHRA, YSYEKL. CDR3 length: 16 amino acids.

The chain employs TRBV25-1 and TRBJ1-1; no firm D call. This CDR3 spans 15 amino acids. Trimming cost V 1 base and J 1 base, with 10 bases left between them. Germline V gene lookup returns CDR1 MGHDK and CDR2 SYGVNS. CDR3 sequence (DNA): TGTGCCAGCAGTGAATTAACAGAGCCGAACACTGAAGCTTTCTTT. Translating it yields CASSELTEPNTEAFF.

This clone was detected only a few times. The rearrangement uses TRBV7-9 and TRBJ1-1; 7 bases map to TRBD1. The germline V gene encodes CDR1 SEHNR and CDR2 FQNEAQ (reference sequence). The CDR3 consists of 12 residues. The V gene end was trimmed by 5 bases and the J gene end by 9 bases; junction bases not matched to a gene: 6. The CDR3 loop reads CASSGETGQAFF. In DNA, the CDR3 is TGTGCCAGCAGCGGAGAGACAGGGCAAGCTTTCTTT.

The V and J genes are TRBV5-1 and TRBJ1-1; TRBD1 agrees at 10 bases. J was trimmed by 0 bases and V by 0 bases; bases with no gene match: 2. Germline assignment: CDR1 SGHRS and CDR2 YFSETQ. The CDR3 length is 16 residues. Here the CDR3 reads CASSLVGQGLNTEAFF. DNA of the CDR3: TGCGCCAGCAGCTTGGTGGGACAGGGGCTGAACACTGAAGCTTTCTTT.

The chain has TRBV2 and TRBJ1-5; D call uncertain. Trimming pared 4 bases from V and 1 base from J, leaving 8 bases between. CDR3 length: 14 residues. CDR1 is SNHLY, CDR2 FYNNEI, per germline. The CDR3 spells CASSVIESNQPQHF. The CDR3 nucleotides are TGTGCCAGCAGTGTTATAGAAAGCAATCAGCCCCAGCATTTT.

This chain connects TRBV5-1 to TRBJ2-2, with D perhaps matching TRBD1 (6 bases). The V gene's germline CDR1 is SGHRS and CDR2 YFSETQ. V was shortened by 1 base and J by 6 bases, with 10 bases between the two germline ends. CDR3 length equals 14 residues. The CDR3 coding sequence is TGCGCCAGCAGCTTGCGGACAGAAGCCGGGGAGCTGTTTTTT. It is translated as CASSLRTEAGELFF.

This clone came up once. The genes are TRBV10-1 and TRBJ2-2; tentative D call: TRBD1 (6 bases). CDR1 and CDR2 (germline): WNHNN, SYGVQD (reference sequence). V shed 2 bases and J shed 6 bases, with 10 bases lying between them. The CDR3 runs to 14 residues. DNA of the CDR3: TGCGCCAGCAGTGAGAACAGGGCGGCCGGGGAGCTGTTTTTT. Amino acids: CASSENRAAGELFF.

The chain employs TRBV7-3 and TRBJ1-1, with TRBD1 identical over 8 bases. The CDR3 spans 16 residues. Germline V gene sequence: CDR1 SGHTA, CDR2 FQGTGA. Trimming removed 5 bases from V and 1 base from J; junction bases left unmatched: 9. In DNA form, the CDR3 reads TGTGCCAGCAGCCCCGGACAGGGACGTAGGAACACTGAAGCTTTCTTT. Its protein product is CASSPGQGRRNTEAFF.

CDR3 coding DNA: TGTGCCAGCATGACAGGGAACTCCTACGAGCAGTACTTC. Residues: CASMTGNSYEQYF. The chain joins TRBV28 to TRBJ2-7; TRBD1 matches 7 bases. The CDR3 is made up of 13 amino acids. Trimming cost V 7 bases and J 0 bases; bases outside gene matches: 3. Germline CDR1 reads MDHEN; CDR2 reads SYDVKM.

The chain couples TRBV7-8 to TRBJ2-3, with D possibly matching TRBD1 (6 bases). The CDR3 runs 16 residues. Looked up from germline, CDR1 is SGHVS and CDR2 is FQNEAQ. Trimming took off 1 base at V and 2 bases at J, with 13 bases between the two ends. For the CDR3, the DNA is TGTGCCAGCAGCTTAGATACAGGGTTGATCACAGATACGCAGTATTTT. Its protein is CASSLDTGLITDTQYF.